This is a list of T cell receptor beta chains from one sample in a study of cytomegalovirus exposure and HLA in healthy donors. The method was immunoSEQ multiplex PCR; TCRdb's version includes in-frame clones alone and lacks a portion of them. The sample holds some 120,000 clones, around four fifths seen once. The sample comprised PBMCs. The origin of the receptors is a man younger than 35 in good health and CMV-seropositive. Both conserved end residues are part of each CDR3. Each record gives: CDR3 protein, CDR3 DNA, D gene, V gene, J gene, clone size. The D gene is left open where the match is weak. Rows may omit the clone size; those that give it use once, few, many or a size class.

CDR3: CAWSLGTSGGSGELFF
DNA: TGTGCCTGGAGTTTGGGGACTAGCGGGGGGTCCGGGGAGCTGTTTTTT
D: TRBD2
V: TRBV30
J: TRBJ2-2
size: NA

CDR3: CASSISDRTYGYTF
DNA: TGTGCCAGTAGTATTTCTGACAGAACCTATGGCTACACCTTC
D: NA
V: TRBV19
J: TRBJ1-2
size: once

CDR3: CASSFGLGEGNEQFF
DNA: TGTGCCAGCAGCTTCGGACTGGGGGAGGGCAATGAGCAGTTCTTC
D: TRBD2
V: TRBV5-4
J: TRBJ2-1
size: few

CDR3: CASSFPGDGHHEQYF
DNA: TGCGCCAGCAGCTTCCCGGGGGACGGCCACCACGAGCAGTACTTC
D: NA
V: TRBV5-1
J: TRBJ2-7
size: once

CDR3: CASSLGQGLKETQYF
DNA: TGTGCCAGCAGCCTCGGACAGGGGTTAAAAGAGACCCAGTACTTC
D: TRBD1
V: TRBV7-3
J: TRBJ2-5
size: NA

CDR3: CASSLFWGVAGNTIYF
DNA: TGTGCCAGCAGTTTATTCTGGGGGGTTGCTGGAAACACCATATATTTT
D: NA
V: TRBV28
J: TRBJ1-3
size: NA

CDR3: CASSLGGQGSTEAFF
DNA: TGTGCCAGCAGCTTGGGGGGACAGGGAAGCACTGAAGCTTTCTTT
D: TRBD1
V: TRBV5-4
J: TRBJ1-1
size: NA

CDR3: CASSALDEGATF
DNA: TGTGCCAGCAGTGCCCTTGATGAGGGAGCAACTTTC
D: NA
V: TRBV6-6
J: TRBJ2-6
size: NA

CDR3: CASSPRTSGGPEQYF
DNA: TGTGCCAGCAGCCCGAGAACTAGCGGGGGTCCTGAGCAGTACTTC
D: TRBD2
V: TRBV7-8
J: TRBJ2-7
size: NA

CDR3: CASRETGGASDTEAFF
DNA: TGTGCCAGCAGAGAGACAGGGGGCGCAAGTGACACTGAAGCTTTCTTT
D: TRBD1
V: TRBV6-4
J: TRBJ1-1
size: NA